This record covers a single T cell receptor (beta chain). The sample belongs to a study of technical replicates of blood from a few donors. Measured with immunoSEQ multiplex PCR; TCRdb has only the in-frame clones, and not every one. The profile shows tens of thousands of clones, 80% to 95% of them singletons. CDR1 and CDR2 (germline): MNHEY, SVGAGI. This CDR3 has 14 amino acids. Trimming removed 0 bases from V and 2 bases from J, with 5 bases in between. Sequencing was carried out using T cells isolated from PBMCs. The clonotype comes from a human donor in good health. The chain employs TRBV6-5 and TRBJ2-1; D is unresolved. CDR3 in DNA: TGTGCCAGCAGTTACTCGGCACCCTACAATGAGCAGTTCTTC. Translation gives CASSYSAPYNEQFF.